This T cell receptor (beta chain) was documented in a study of T cell changes during pregnancy in multiple sclerosis. V dropped 1 base and J dropped 0 bases, with 8 bases sitting between them. Germline loops: CDR1 SGHTA, CDR2 FQGTGA. The CDR3 length is 15 residues. The protocol was immunoSEQ multiplex PCR, while the TCRdb copy is restricted to in-frame clones and leaves out a portion. This table holds about 36,000 clones, 85% to 95% found once. This chain links TRBV7-3 with TRBJ2-3; maybe TRBD1 (6 bases). This clonotype originated in a female donor in good health, enrolled as a control in a pregnancy study. The material was CD4+ T cells from peripheral blood mononuclear cells, obtained in the third trimester of pregnancy. The CDR3: CASSLNTGSTDTQYF. The DNA of the CDR3 is TGTGCCAGCAGCTTAAATACAGGGAGCACAGATACGCAGTATTTT.